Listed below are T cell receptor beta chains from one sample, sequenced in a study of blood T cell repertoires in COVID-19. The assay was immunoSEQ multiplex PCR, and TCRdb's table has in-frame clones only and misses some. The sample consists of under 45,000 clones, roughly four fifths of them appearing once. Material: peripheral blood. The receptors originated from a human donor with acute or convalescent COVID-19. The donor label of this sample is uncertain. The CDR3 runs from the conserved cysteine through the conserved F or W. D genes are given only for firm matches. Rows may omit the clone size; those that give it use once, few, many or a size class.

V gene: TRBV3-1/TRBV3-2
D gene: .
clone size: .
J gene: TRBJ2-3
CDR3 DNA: TGTGCCAGCAGGAAGGTGGGGGGAAACACAGATACGCAGTATTTT
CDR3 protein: CASRKVGGNTDTQYF

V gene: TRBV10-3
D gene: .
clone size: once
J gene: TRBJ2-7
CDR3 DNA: TGTGCCATCGCCGGGACACCGAGCTCCTACGAGCAGTACTTC
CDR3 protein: CAIAGTPSSYEQYF

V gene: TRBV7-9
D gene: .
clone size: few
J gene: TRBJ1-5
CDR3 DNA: TGTGCCAGCAGCCGTGGCAATAGCAATCAGCCCCAGCATTTT
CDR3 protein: CASSRGNSNQPQHF

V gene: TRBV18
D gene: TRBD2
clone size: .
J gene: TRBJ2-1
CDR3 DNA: TGTGCCAGCTCACCCTCTAGCGGGTTCTACAATGAGCAGTTCTTC
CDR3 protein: CASSPSSGFYNEQFF

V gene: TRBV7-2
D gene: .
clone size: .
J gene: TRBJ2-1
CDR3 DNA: TGTGCCAGCAACCTACCTGGACAGATGAATGAGCAGTTCTTC
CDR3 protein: CASNLPGQMNEQFF

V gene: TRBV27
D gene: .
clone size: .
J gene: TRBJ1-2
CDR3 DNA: TGTGCCAGCAGTTTTGGACAAAACTATGGCTACACCTTC
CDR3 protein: CASSFGQNYGYTF

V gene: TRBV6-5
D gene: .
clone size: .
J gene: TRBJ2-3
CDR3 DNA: TGTGCCAGCAGCCAGTACGATACGCAGTATTTT
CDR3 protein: CASSQYDTQYF

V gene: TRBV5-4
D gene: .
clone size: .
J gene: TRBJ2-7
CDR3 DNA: TGTGCCAGCAGCTTGGGGGTTGGGCAGGCCCTTTCCTACGAGCAGTACTTC
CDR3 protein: CASSLGVGQALSYEQYF

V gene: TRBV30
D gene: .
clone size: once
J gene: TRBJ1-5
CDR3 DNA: TGTGCCTGGAGGGACAGAGTTGCTCAGCCCCAGCATTTT
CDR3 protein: CAWRDRVAQPQHF

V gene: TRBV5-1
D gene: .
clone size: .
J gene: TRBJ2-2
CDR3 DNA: TGCGCCAGCAGCTTGGCCAGGGCCCACACCGGGGAGCTGTTTTTT
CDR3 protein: CASSLARAHTGELFF

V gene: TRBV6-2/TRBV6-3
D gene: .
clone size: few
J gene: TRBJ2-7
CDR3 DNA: TGTGCCAGCAGTCCCCGGAGAGGAACCTACGAGCAGTACTTC
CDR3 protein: CASSPRRGTYEQYF

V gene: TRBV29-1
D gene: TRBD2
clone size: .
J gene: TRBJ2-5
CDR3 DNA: TGCAGCGTTGTACCGCGGGCGCGGGGGGGGCAAGAGACCCAGTACTTC
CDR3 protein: CSVVPRARGGQETQYF

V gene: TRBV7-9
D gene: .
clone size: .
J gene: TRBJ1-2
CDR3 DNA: TGTGCCAGCAGCTCACAGGGTCGGAAGGCCTATGGCTACACCTTC
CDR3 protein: CASSSQGRKAYGYTF

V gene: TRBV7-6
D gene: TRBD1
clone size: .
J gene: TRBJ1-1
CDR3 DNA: TGTGCCAGCAGCCAGGGGGCGGGGGCAGGGAACACTGAAGCTTTCTTT
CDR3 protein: CASSQGAGAGNTEAFF

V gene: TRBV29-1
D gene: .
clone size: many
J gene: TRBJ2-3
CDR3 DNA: TGCAGCGTTGAGGAGGGCACAGATACGCAGTATTTT
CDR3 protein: CSVEEGTDTQYF

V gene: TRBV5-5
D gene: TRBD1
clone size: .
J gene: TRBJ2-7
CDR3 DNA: TGTGCCAGCAGCCCGGGGACAGGGGGCTACGAGCAGTACTTC
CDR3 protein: CASSPGTGGYEQYF

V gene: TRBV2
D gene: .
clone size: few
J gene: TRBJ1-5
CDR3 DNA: TGTGCCAGCAGTTCAGGGCTGTGGCAGCCCCAGCATTTT
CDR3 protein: CASSSGLWQPQHF

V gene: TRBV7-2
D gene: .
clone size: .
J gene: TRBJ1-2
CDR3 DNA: TGTGCCAGCAGCCCACCAAACAGGGTCGAAGGGGGCTACACCTTC
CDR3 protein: CASSPPNRVEGGYTF

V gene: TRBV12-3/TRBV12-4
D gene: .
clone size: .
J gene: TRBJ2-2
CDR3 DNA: TGTGCCAGCTCGACTTCGAACACCGGGGAGCTGTTTTTT
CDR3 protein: CASSTSNTGELFF

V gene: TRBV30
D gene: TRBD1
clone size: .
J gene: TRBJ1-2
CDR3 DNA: TGTGCCTGGAGTGTAGGGACAGGGACCTATGGCTACACCTTC
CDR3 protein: CAWSVGTGTYGYTF

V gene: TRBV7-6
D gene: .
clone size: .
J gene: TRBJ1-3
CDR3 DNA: TGTGCCAGCAGCTTCCCCTTACTATCTGGGGGAGGTGGAAACACCATATATTTT
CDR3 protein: CASSFPLLSGGGGNTIYF

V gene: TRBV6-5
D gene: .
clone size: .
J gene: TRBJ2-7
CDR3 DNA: TGTGCCAGCAGGAAGGGTCGGGAAGTCTCCTACGAGCAGTACTTC
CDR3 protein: CASRKGREVSYEQYF

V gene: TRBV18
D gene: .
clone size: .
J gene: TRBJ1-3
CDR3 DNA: TGTGCCAGCTCCCGCGACTTGGCCCCTGGAAACACCATATATTTT
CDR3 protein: CASSRDLAPGNTIYF

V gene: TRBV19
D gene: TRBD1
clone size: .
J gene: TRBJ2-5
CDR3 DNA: TGTGCCAGTAGTTGGGGACAGGGGGCGCACCAAGAGACCCAGTACTTC
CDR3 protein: CASSWGQGAHQETQYF

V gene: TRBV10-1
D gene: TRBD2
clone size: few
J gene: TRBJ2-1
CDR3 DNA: TGCGCCAGCAGTGAAGCGGGAACCTACAATGAGCAGTTCTTC
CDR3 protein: CASSEAGTYNEQFF

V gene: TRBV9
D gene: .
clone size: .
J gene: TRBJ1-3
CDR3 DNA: TGTGCCAGCAGCCTCCGACCGGACAGCCCCTCTGGAAACACCATATATTTT
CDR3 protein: CASSLRPDSPSGNTIYF

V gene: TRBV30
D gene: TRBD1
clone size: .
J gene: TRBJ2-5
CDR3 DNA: TGTGCCTGGAGTGATACAGGGGGTCATCAAGAGACCCAGTACTTC
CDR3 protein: CAWSDTGGHQETQYF

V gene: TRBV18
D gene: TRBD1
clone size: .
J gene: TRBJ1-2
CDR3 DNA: TGTGCCAGCTCTTCGGGACAGCTCTATGGCTACACCTTC
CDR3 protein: CASSSGQLYGYTF

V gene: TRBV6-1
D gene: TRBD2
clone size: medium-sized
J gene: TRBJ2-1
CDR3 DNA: TGTGCCAGCAGTGAGGGACTAGCGGGGGGGAGTCAGTTCTTC
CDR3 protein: CASSEGLAGGSQFF

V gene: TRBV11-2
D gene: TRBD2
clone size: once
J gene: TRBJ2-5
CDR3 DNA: TGTGCCAGCAGCTTAGTAGGGGCGAGCGGGGGGGAGAAGACCCAGTACTTC
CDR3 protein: CASSLVGASGGEKTQYF

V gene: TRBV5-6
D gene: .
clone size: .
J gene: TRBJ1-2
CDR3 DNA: TGTGCCAGCAGCATCCGACCCGAGGAGGACTATGGCTACACCTTC
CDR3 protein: CASSIRPEEDYGYTF

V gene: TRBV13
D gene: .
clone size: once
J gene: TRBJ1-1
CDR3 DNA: TGTGCCAGCAGCTTAGGAGGGGTGAACACTGAAGCTTTCTTT
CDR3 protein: CASSLGGVNTEAFF

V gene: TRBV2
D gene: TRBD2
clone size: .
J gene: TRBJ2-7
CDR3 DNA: TGTGCCAGCAGCCCTAGCGGGGTCGGGCAGTACTTC
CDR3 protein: CASSPSGVGQYF

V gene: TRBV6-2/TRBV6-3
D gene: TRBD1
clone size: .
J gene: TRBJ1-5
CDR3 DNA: TGTGCCAGCAGTTATTCCCAGGGGGTTAGCAATCAGCCCCAGCATTTT
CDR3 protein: CASSYSQGVSNQPQHF

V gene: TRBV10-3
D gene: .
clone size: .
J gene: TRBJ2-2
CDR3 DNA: TGTGCCATCAGTGAGGCTACCGGGACTTCGAACACCGGGGAGCTGTTTTTT
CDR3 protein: CAISEATGTSNTGELFF

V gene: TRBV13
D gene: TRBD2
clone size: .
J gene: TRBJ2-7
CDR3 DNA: TGTGCCAGCAGCCCGGTACCGGGACTAGCGGGATCCCACGAGCAGTACTTC
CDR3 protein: CASSPVPGLAGSHEQYF

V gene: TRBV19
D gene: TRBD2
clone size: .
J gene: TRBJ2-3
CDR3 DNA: TGTGCCAGTAGTCCCCAGGGGACTAGCGGGAGTTCTAGAACAGATACGCAGTATTTT
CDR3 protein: CASSPQGTSGSSRTDTQYF

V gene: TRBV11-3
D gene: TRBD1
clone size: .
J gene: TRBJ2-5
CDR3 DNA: TGTGCCAGCAGCTTAGGGCAGGGGGTGGAAGAGACCCAGTACTTC
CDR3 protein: CASSLGQGVEETQYF

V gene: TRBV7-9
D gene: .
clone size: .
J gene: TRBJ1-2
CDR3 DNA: TGTGCCAGCAGCCGTAACTATGGCTACACCTTC
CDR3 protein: CASSRNYGYTF

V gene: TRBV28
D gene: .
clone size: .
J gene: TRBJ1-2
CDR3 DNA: TGTGCCAGCAGTTCTCCGCGTGGCTACACCTTC
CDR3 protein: CASSSPRGYTF

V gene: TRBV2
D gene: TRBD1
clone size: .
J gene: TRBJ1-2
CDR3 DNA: TGTGCCAGCAGCGCCGGGACAGTTCGGTTCGGCTACACCTTC
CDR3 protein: CASSAGTVRFGYTF

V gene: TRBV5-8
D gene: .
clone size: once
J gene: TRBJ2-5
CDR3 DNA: TGTGCCAGCAGCCCGGACACCCCCTTGACCCAGTACTTC
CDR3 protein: CASSPDTPLTQYF

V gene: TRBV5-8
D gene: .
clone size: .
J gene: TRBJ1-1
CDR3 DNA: TGTGCCAGCAGCTTGCCAGGTACCTTGAACACTGAAGCTTTCTTT
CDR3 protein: CASSLPGTLNTEAFF

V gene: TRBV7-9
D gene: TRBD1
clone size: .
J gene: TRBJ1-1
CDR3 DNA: TGTGCCAGCAGCCGACAGGGGGTAACTGAAGCTTTCTTT
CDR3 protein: CASSRQGVTEAFF

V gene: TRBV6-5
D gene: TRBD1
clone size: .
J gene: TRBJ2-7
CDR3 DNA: TGTGCCAGCAGTTACTCCGGACAGGGGGTAGCCTACGAGCAGTACTTC
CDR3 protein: CASSYSGQGVAYEQYF

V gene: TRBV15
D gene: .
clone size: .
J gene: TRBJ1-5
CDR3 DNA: TGTGCCACCAGCAGAGAAGGGGATCAGCCCCAGCATTTT
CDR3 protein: CATSREGDQPQHF

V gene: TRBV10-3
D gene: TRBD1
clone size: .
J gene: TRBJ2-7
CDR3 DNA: TGTGCCATCAGTGAGTCGACAGGGCGGTACTTC
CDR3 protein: CAISESTGRYF